Shown below are 17 T cell receptor beta chains from a single sample sequenced in a study of breast tumors, draining lymph nodes, adjacent tissues. One entry per CDR3 protein results from TCRdb running MiXCR on the multiplex PCR reads. The data contain 200,000 to 300,000 distinct CDR3 sequences, over 25% of them singletons. The lymph nodes were axillary draining lymph nodes from breast cancer patients. Specimen: axillary lymph node tissue. These receptors originate from a female donor with breast cancer. Some clones in this sample may be carry-over from other donors' samples.

This clonotype was found many times. The CDR3 region has the DNA TGTGCCAGTAGTATAGGAGACACACCCGATCAGCCCCAGCATTTT. Protein sequence: CASSIGDTPDQPQHF. This chain connects TRBV19 to TRBJ1-5; D is unresolved. The V end lost 1 base, the J end lost 5 bases, and 12 bases lay between the germline ends. The CDR3 is 15 residues long. Germline CDR1 LNHDA, CDR2 SQIVND (reference sequence).

This clonotype was seen many times. The chain recombines TRBV5-5 with TRBJ2-3; D is possibly TRBD1 or TRBD2 (5 bases each). The germline gives CDR1 SGHKS, CDR2 YYEKEE (reference sequence). Trimming shortened V by 4 bases and J by 6 bases, and 21 bases separated the two germline ends. The CDR3 is 16 residues long. CDR3 residues: CASSHTPGQGSDTQYF. In DNA, the CDR3 is TGTGCCAGCAGCCACACCCCGGGGCAGGGCTCGGATACGCAGTATTTT.

Concerning this clonotype itself: A much larger clone lies one base from this, so it may be a read error. The J gene is TRBJ1-2, the V gene TRBV30; 7 bases align to TRBD1. Germline CDR1 is GTSNPN and CDR2 is SVGIG (reference sequence). The CDR3 is 11 residues long. CDR3 sequence (DNA): TGTGCCTGGACCAGGGGGTATGGCTGCACCTTC. Its translation is CAWTRGYGCTF.

This clonotype was picked up many times. J is TRBJ2-2 and V is TRBV4-2; D possibly uses TRBD1 or TRBD2 (5 bases each). Trimming cost V 3 bases and J 8 bases, with 13 bases left between them. This CDR3 is built from 14 residues. Germline V gene sequence: CDR1 LGHNA, CDR2 YNFKEQ. Here the CDR3 reads CASSHGWGMGELFF. CDR3 sequence (DNA): TGTGCCAGCAGCCACGGGTGGGGGATGGGGGAGCTGTTTTTT.

This clonotype was seen many times. The chain has TRBV4-2 and TRBJ2-3, with D perhaps assigned TRBD1 or TRBD2 (6 bases each). The CDR3 runs 14 residues. The germline CDR1 and CDR2 sequences are LGHNA and YNFKEQ. V gave up 1 base and J gave up 6 bases, with 11 bases separating them. CDR3 DNA sequence: TGTGCCAGCAGCCAAGGAGGGGGGAGGGATACGCAGTATTTT. Translated: CASSQGGGRDTQYF.

With respect to this clonotype: A read error may account for a junction end that differs from germline. The chain couples TRBV2 to TRBJ2-7; 8 bases are shared with TRBD1. The CDR3 covers 12 residues. Germline V gives CDR1 SNHLY, CDR2 FYNNEI. The CDR3 nucleotides read TGTGTCAGCATCGACAGGGGATCCGAGCGGTACTTC. It is translated as CVSIDRGSERYF.

This clonotype was seen only a few times. The rearrangement joins TRBV6-1 to TRBJ2-1; either TRBD1 or TRBD2 may fit D (5 bases each). The CDR3 spans 15 residues. Looked up from germline, CDR1 is MNHNS and CDR2 is SASEGT. Trimming took 5 bases from V and 5 from J, leaving 16 bases between them. Here the CDR3 reads CASSPWDLHDNEQFF. The CDR3 bases are TGTGCCAGCAGTCCCTGGGACCTTCACGACAATGAGCAGTTCTTC.

Of note for this clonotype: This sequence may be a read error, since a much larger clone differs from it by one base. This rearrangement joins TRBV4-2 to TRBJ2-7; D is unresolved. CDR3 length: 15 amino acids. Germline lookup yields CDR1 LGHNA and CDR2 YNFKEQ. CDR3 in DNA: TGTGCCAGCAGCCAAGATCTAGGGTCCTCCTACGAGCAGCACTTC. It yields the protein CASSQDLGSSYEQHF.

As regards this clonotype: Compared with germline, one end of the junction differs, possibly owing to a read error. The chain links TRBV6-6 to TRBJ2-1, with TRBD1 as a possible D gene (5 bases). Germline V CDR1 and CDR2: MNHNY, SVGAGI (reference sequence). The CDR3 length is 14 residues. DNA for the CDR3: TGTGCCAGCAGTCACTCCAGGGTTTACAATGAGCAGTTCTTC. The encoded protein is CASSHSRVYNEQFF.

This clonotype was observed a few times. The J gene is TRBJ2-3, the V gene TRBV7-3, with a possible D match to TRBD1 (6 bases). The germline V gene has CDR1 SGHTA and CDR2 FQGTGA. CDR3 length: 15 residues. Between the trimmed V and J ends, which lost 0 bases and 8 bases, there was a span of 15 bases. DNA for the CDR3: TGTGCCAGCAGCTTAACCAGTGAGGGGGAGCGTACGCAGTATTTT. Its translation is CASSLTSEGERTQYF. The complete variable domain, with remaining parts taken from reference TRBV7-3 and TRBJ2-3, reads GAGVSQTPSNKVTEKGKYVELRCDPISGHTALYWYRQSLGQGPEFLIYFQGTGAADDSGLPNDRFFAVRPEGSVSTLKIQRTERGDSAVYLCASSLTSEGERTQYFGPGTRLTVL.

This clonotype has a single count. A much larger clone is a single base away; this may be a read error. The chain joins TRBV5-4 to TRBJ2-7; possibly TRBD1 or TRBD2 for D (6 bases each). Trimming stripped 0 bases from V and 3 bases from J, with 13 bases between. The CDR3 is 15 residues long. Germline V CDR1 and CDR2: SGHNT, YYREEE (reference sequence). CDR3 in amino acids: CASSLVGGGFYEQYF. CDR3 DNA sequence: TGTGCCAGCAGCTTGGTGGGGGGCGGTTTCTACGAGCAGTACTTC.

This clonotype was observed many times. CDR3 region: CASSEGGAASYEQYF. In nucleotides, the CDR3 is TGTGCCAGCAGTGAAGGGGGGGCGGCCTCCTACGAGCAGTACTTC. V and J are TRBV6-1 and TRBJ2-7; either TRBD1 or TRBD2 may fit D (6 bases each). This CDR3 has 15 residues. Germline V lookup: CDR1 MNHNS, CDR2 SASEGT. The V and J ends lost 1 base and 0 bases respectively, with 10 bases between them.

In its sample, this clonotype was seen many times. The V and J genes are TRBV2 and TRBJ1-4, with no clear D. Per germline, CDR1 SNHLY and CDR2 FYNNEI. V gave up 5 bases and J gave up 0 bases, with 7 bases separating them. There are 14 residues in the CDR3. DNA of the CDR3: TGTGCCAGCAGTCGGGGTTCAACTAATGAAAAACTGTTTTTT. Its protein product is CASSRGSTNEKLFF. Variable domain in full (rest from reference TRBV2 and TRBJ1-4): EPEVTQTPSHQVTQMGQEVILRCVPISNHLYFYWYRQILGQKVEFLVSFYNNEISEKSEIFDDQFSVERPDGSNFTLKIRSTKLEDSAMYFCASSRGSTNEKLFFGSGTQLSVL.

Of note for this clonotype: Because the CDR3 is missing its conserved closing phenylalanine or tryptophan, this is likely a read error. The rearrangement uses TRBV3-1 and TRBJ2-5; no reliable D call. The germline CDR1 and CDR2 sequences are LGHDT and YNNKEL (reference sequence). The CDR3 contains 15 residues. The V gene lost 0 bases and the J gene lost 6 bases, with 14 bases spanning the gap. The CDR3 nucleotides are TGTGCCAGCAGCCAAGATCTACTCGAAACACAGACCCAGTACCTC. Encoded protein: CASSQDLLETQTQYL.

This clonotype was seen repeatedly, ten times or more. This rearrangement joins TRBV20-1 to TRBJ2-3; 7 bases line up with TRBD2. Germline trimming cut 2 bases from V and 2 bases from J; bases unmatched to any gene: 7. This CDR3 is built from 15 residues. Per germline, CDR1 DFQATT and CDR2 SNEGSKA (reference sequence). CDR3 sequence reads: CSARPRLAPTDTQYF. CDR3 sequence (DNA): TGCAGTGCTAGACCACGACTAGCTCCCACAGATACGCAGTATTTT.

The DNA of the CDR3 is TGCAGTGCTCGAGGATCAGGCGGGACCGGGGAGCTGTTTTTT. It translates to CSARGSGGTGELFF. The V and J genes are TRBV20-1 and TRBJ2-2; D may be TRBD2 (5 bases). CDR1 and CDR2 from the germline V gene are DFQATT and SNEGSKA (reference sequence). CDR3 length: 14 amino acids. Trimming stripped 5 bases from V and 5 bases from J, with 15 bases between.

This chain joins TRBV27 and TRBJ2-3; TRBD1 matches at 7 bases. The CDR3 is 13 amino acids. V was pared by 8 bases and J by 0 bases, with 2 bases of the junction left unmatched. Germline V gene data show CDR1 as MNHEY and CDR2 as SMNVEV (reference sequence). Here the CDR3 reads CASRQGSTDTQYF. As DNA, the CDR3 is TGTGCCAGCCGACAGGGAAGCACAGATACGCAGTATTTT.